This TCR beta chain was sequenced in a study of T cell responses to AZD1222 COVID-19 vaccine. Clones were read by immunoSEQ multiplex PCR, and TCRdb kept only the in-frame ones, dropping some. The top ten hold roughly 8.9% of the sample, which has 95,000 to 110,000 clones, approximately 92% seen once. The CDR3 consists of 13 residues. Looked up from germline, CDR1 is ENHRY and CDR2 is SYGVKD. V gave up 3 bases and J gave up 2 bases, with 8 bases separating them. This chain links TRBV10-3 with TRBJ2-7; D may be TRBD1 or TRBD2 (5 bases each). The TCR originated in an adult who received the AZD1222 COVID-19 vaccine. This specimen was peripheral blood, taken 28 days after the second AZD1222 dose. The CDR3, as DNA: TGTGCCATCAGTGACAGGGACCCCTACGAGCAGTACTTC. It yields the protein CAISDRDPYEQYF.